This T cell receptor beta chain was observed in a study of CD8 T cells in Susac syndrome (dated by TCRdb to 2018 to 2020). Regarding the study in general: Of the Susac syndrome patients who were sequenced, six had clinically active disease and about eight were in clinical remission. The study used repertoire sequencing to test whether antigen drove CD8+ T cell activation and differentiation in Susac syndrome. At blood withdrawal, Susac syndrome patients were either therapy-naive, taking corticosteroids (in some cases with IVIg as well), or taking IVIg alone.

The study at large found these results: In patients with Susac syndrome, the CD4+ T cell repertoire showed no detectable clonal expansion. The number of individuals in the TCR sequencing and HLA analysis was acknowledged as relatively small.

The CDR3 contains 11 residues, cysteine and phenylalanine counted. The read is trimmed to its CDR3 DNA, 33 bases read in frame from base 1. CDR1 and CDR2 are drawn from the germline V gene: SGHAT, FQNNGV. Cut back by 5 bases and 10 bases, the V and J ends lie 9 bases apart. Concerning this clonotype: Its antigen is still unknown. The sample holds no much larger clone one base away, and base qualities are not on file.

RNA was extracted using the RNeasy kit, and roughly 0.5 to 1 ug of the RNA was reverse transcribed with random hexamers. The immunoSEQ multiplex PCR assay, which covers 54 Vbeta and 13 Jbeta segments, was used to amplify TCR beta CDR3 regions. To correct PCR amplification bias, a synthetic template baseline was used for both primer optimization and computational correction. The original pipeline was this. Reads were annotated to V, D and J genes per IMGT and analyzed with immunoSEQ Analyzer, keeping only productive sequences. To calculate clonality, Shannon entropy was normalized by log2 of the number of productive unique sequences and then subtracted from one. For each patient and control, public and private clones were evaluated among the 100 most prevalent clones. A clone was defined as Susac-specific if it was absent from the healthy and MS cohorts, from about 1,100 published viral clones and from other ImmuneACCESS disease sequences. TCRdb trimmed the raw reads at Q25, called clones with MiXCR and kept productive beta chains. Identical CDR3 proteins give one entry, which carries the most common genes and DNA. V and J calls and clone size were set by TCRdb, not the authors. The sample contains roughly 150,000 distinct CDR3 sequences, 85% to 95% of them found a single time. The leading ten clones occupy 0.15% to 0.2% of the sample.

High-throughput TCR beta sequencing profiled peripheral blood CD8+ and CD4+ T cells from healthy donors, Susac syndrome patients and multiple sclerosis patients. Susac syndrome patients met recently defined diagnostic criteria for definite or probable disease. Bulk CD8+ and CD4+ T cells were purified by magnetic negative isolation, whereas CD8+ TEMRA cells were enriched by FACS. Blood was collected in EDTA tubes and processed within 24 hours, with PBMCs isolated through density gradient centrifugation. PBMCs intended for TCR sequencing were cryopreserved in liquid nitrogen and were subsequently thawed in a 37 degrees C water bath. Purity of sorted or isolated CD4+, CD8+ and CD8+ TEMRA cells was at least 90%.

This chain is built from TRBV11-2 and TRBJ2-1, with the D segment possibly TRBD1 or TRBD2, each aligning over 5 bases. This receptor was taken from a human donor with Susac syndrome. The sample was CD4+ T cells from PBMCs. The DNA is as follows: TGTGCCAGCAGCACCTGGGGGGAGCAGTTCTTC. Its protein reads: CASSTWGEQFF.